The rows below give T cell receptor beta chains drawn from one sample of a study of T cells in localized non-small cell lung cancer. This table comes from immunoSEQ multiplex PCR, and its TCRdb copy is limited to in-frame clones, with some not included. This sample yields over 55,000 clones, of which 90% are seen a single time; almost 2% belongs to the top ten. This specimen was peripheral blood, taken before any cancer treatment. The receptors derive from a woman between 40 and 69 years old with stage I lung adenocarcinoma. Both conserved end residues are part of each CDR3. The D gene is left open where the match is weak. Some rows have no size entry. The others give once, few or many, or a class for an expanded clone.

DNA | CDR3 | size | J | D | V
TGTGCCAGCTCACCGGACAGGGACAAACTGTTTTTT | CASSPDRDKLFF | few | TRBJ1-4 | TRBD1 | TRBV18
TGTGCCAGCTCACTTTCCATCCAAACTAGCGGGAGGCCCGATACGCAGTATTTT | CASSLSIQTSGRPDTQYF | . | TRBJ2-3 | TRBD2 | TRBV18
TGTGCCTGGAGTATAGGCGGGGACTCCTACGAGCAGTACTTC | CAWSIGGDSYEQYF | . | TRBJ2-7 | . | TRBV30
TGTGCCAGTAGTCCGAGCGGAGGGACGAACACTGAAGCTTTCTTT | CASSPSGGTNTEAFF | . | TRBJ1-1 | . | TRBV19
TGTGCCAGTGGGCCCTCCCGGGACAGGGAGAATCAGCCCCAGCATTTT | CASGPSRDRENQPQHF | . | TRBJ1-5 | TRBD1 | TRBV19
TGTGCCTGGAGTGTATGGGCAGGGTCCCAGAATTATGGAAACACCATATATTTT | CAWSVWAGSQNYGNTIYF | . | TRBJ1-3 | . | TRBV30
TGCGCCAGCGCCCTAAGGGCACCCGGGGAGCTGTTTTTT | CASALRAPGELFF | . | TRBJ2-2 | . | TRBV5-1
TGTGCCCTGACCACTAGACGGGAGTCCTACAATGAGCAGTTCTTC | CALTTRRESYNEQFF | . | TRBJ2-1 | . | TRBV30
TGTGCCAGCAGTTCGACCGGGGATGAGCAGTTCTTC | CASSSTGDEQFF | . | TRBJ2-1 | . | TRBV7-6
TGTGCCAGCTCACCGCGACCGAACACTGAAGCTTTCTTT | CASSPRPNTEAFF | . | TRBJ1-1 | . | TRBV18
TGTGCCAGCAGCCAAGCTCAGGGGGCGAACACTGAAGCTTTCTTT | CASSQAQGANTEAFF | . | TRBJ1-1 | TRBD1 | TRBV4-2
TGTGCCAGCATTGGGACAGGGGCCCTGAACACTGAAGCTTTCTTT | CASIGTGALNTEAFF | . | TRBJ1-1 | TRBD1 | TRBV28
TGTGCCAGCAGCTTAAGCGGGAGCCCCAATGAGCAGTTCTTC | CASSLSGSPNEQFF | . | TRBJ2-1 | TRBD2 | TRBV7-2
TGCGCCAGCAGCCAAGATCCGACAGGGAAGGAAAAACTGTTTTTT | CASSQDPTGKEKLFF | once | TRBJ1-4 | TRBD1 | TRBV4-3
TGTGCCAGCAGTGTCCCCGGGACAGGGGGAAACACCATATATTTT | CASSVPGTGGNTIYF | few | TRBJ1-3 | TRBD1 | TRBV6-1
TGTGCCAGTTCCCCTGGACTTACACTATCCTACAATGAGCAGTTCTTC | CASSPGLTLSYNEQFF | once | TRBJ2-1 | . | TRBV28
TGCGCCAGCAGCTTTGCAGTAGCTCAAAGCTATGGCTACACCTTC | CASSFAVAQSYGYTF | few | TRBJ1-2 | . | TRBV5-1
TGCGCCAGCAGCTTGGCCGCGGGGGGCGCAGATACGCAGTATTTT | CASSLAAGGADTQYF | . | TRBJ2-3 | TRBD2 | TRBV5-1
TGTGCCAGCTCACTCTGGACAGGGGAAACCTACGAGCAGTACTTC | CASSLWTGETYEQYF | . | TRBJ2-7 | TRBD1 | TRBV18
TGTGCCAGCAGTGAAACATCCTACGGGGCCGTGAGAAATGAGCAGTTCTTC | CASSETSYGAVRNEQFF | . | TRBJ2-1 | . | TRBV2